These 30 T cell receptor beta chains were sequenced from one sample in a study of cytomegalovirus exposure and HLA in healthy donors. The table came from immunoSEQ multiplex PCR; TCRdb's copy has only in-frame clones and leaves some out. The table lists 250,000 to 400,000 clones, 88% of them singletons, with about 0.96% in the top ten. Input material: PBMCs. Every receptor here comes from a man younger than 45 in good health and CMV-seronegative.

The genes are TRBV29-1 and TRBJ1-2; 9 nucleotides line up with TRBD1. CDR3 size: 14 residues. V lost 6 bases, J lost 0 bases, and 5 bases stayed unmatched. Germline V gene sequence: CDR1 SQVTM, CDR2 ANQGSEA. The CDR3 bases are TGCAGCGTGGCGAGGACAGGGGCTAACTATGGCTACACCTTC. It yields the protein CSVARTGANYGYTF.

The chain is built from TRBV18 and TRBJ1-2; 7 nucleotides align to TRBD1. CDR1 and CDR2 from the germline V gene are KGHSH and LQKENI. With 4 bases clipped from V and 2 bases from J, the junction kept 16 bases outside the gene matches. This CDR3 comprises 18 residues. The CDR3 sequence is CASSLKDREAHFNYGYTF. DNA for the CDR3: TGTGCCAGCTCACTTAAAGACAGGGAAGCTCACTTCAACTATGGCTACACCTTC.

The chain recombines TRBV6-5 with TRBJ1-1; D may be TRBD1 (5 bases). Trimming stripped 2 bases from V and 1 base from J, with 8 bases between. CDR1 is MNHEY, CDR2 SVGAGI, per germline. This CDR3 is built from 14 residues. This CDR3 reads CASSYPTENTEAFF. The CDR3 coding sequence is TGTGCCAGCAGTTACCCGACAGAGAACACTGAAGCTTTCTTT.

V is TRBV9 and J is TRBJ2-1; perhaps TRBD1 as D (6 bases). The germline V and J ends were trimmed by 4 bases and 2 bases, with 25 bases remaining between them. This CDR3 is built from 19 residues. Germline CDR1 and CDR2: SGDLS and YYNGEE. CDR3 nucleotides: TGTGCCAGCAGCACTCGAGATTCCACAGGGATCGGCCCCTACAATGAGCAGTTCTTC. Its protein product is CASSTRDSTGIGPYNEQFF.

The V and J genes are TRBV5-4 and TRBJ1-2, with D tentatively TRBD1 (5 bases). Germline CDR1 is SGHNT and CDR2 is YYREEE (reference sequence). The V end was cut by 3 bases, the J end by 0 bases, with 15 bases between. The CDR3 is 16 residues long. CDR3 region: CASSWAGSITNYGYTF. Here the CDR3 DNA reads TGTGCCAGCAGCTGGGCAGGGTCCATTACTAACTATGGCTACACCTTC.

This clone was seen once. The rearrangement joins TRBV15 to TRBJ2-7, with 8 bases identical to TRBD2. The CDR3 covers 15 residues. CDR1 is LNHNV and CDR2 is YYDKDF in the germline V gene (reference sequence). V lost 3 bases, J lost 4 bases, and 8 bases stayed unmatched. CDR3 sequence: CATSRDRSSGYEQYF. CDR3 bases: TGTGCCACCAGCAGGGATAGGTCTAGCGGGTACGAGCAGTACTTC.

This clone was seen a handful of times. Different DNA sequences within this sample yield the same CDR3. The CDR3 nucleotides read TGTGCCAGCAGCTTAGGAGGGGGCCAGCCCCAGCATTTT. Amino acid sequence: CASSLGGGQPQHF. The J gene is TRBJ1-5, the V gene TRBV7-9; 7 nucleotides align to TRBD1. In germline, CDR1 is SEHNR, CDR2 FQNEAQ (reference sequence). The CDR3 sequence is 13 residues long. J gave up 7 bases and V 1 base, and 1 base lay outside the gene matches.

The V call is TRBV19, the J call TRBJ1-5; TRBD1 is a possible D gene (5 bases). Trimming pared 3 bases from V and 8 bases from J, leaving 11 bases between. The CDR3 sequence is 13 residues long. Germline CDR1 reads LNHDA; CDR2 reads SQIVND (reference sequence). CDR3 nucleotide sequence: TGTGCCAGTAGTATCGATCAGGGAAAGCCCCAGCATTTT. It is translated as CASSIDQGKPQHF.

The rearrangement uses TRBV6-5 and TRBJ1-3, with 8 nucleotides matching TRBD1. Trimming cost V 5 bases and J 4 bases; bases outside gene matches: 4. This CDR3 region has 14 residues. Germline-derived CDR1 and CDR2 are MNHEY and SVGAGI. The CDR3 reads CASSSRGLGNTIYF. In DNA, the CDR3 is TGTGCCAGCAGTAGCAGGGGGCTGGGAAACACCATATATTTT.

This clone appeared a single time. The chain employs TRBV2 and TRBJ2-3; possible D gene TRBD2, 5 bases. V was trimmed by 3 bases and J by 5 bases, leaving 12 bases between them. The CDR3 is 14 residues long. Germline-derived CDR1 and CDR2 are SNHLY and FYNNEI. This CDR3 reads CASSDGLAGDTQYF. In DNA, the CDR3 is TGTGCCAGCAGTGATGGGCTAGCTGGAGATACGCAGTATTTT.

The gene calls are TRBV5-1 and TRBJ1-2; 11 bases map to TRBD1. Looked up from germline, CDR1 is SGHRS and CDR2 is YFSETQ. V lost 4 bases to trimming and J lost 6 bases; unmatched junction nucleotides: 2. This CDR3 contains 13 residues. Here the CDR3 reads CASSRGQGDGYTF. CDR3 sequence (DNA): TGCGCCAGCAGCAGGGGACAGGGGGATGGCTACACCTTC.

The chain combines TRBV7-9 with TRBJ2-3, with 8 bases matching TRBD2. Looked up from germline, CDR1 is SEHNR and CDR2 is FQNEAQ (reference sequence). The CDR3 runs 18 residues. After removal of 1 base from V and 1 base from J, the junction contained 10 bases not matched to a gene. The CDR3 is CASSLGVARGDGTDTQYF. The CDR3, as DNA: TGTGCCAGCAGCTTAGGGGTTGCGCGGGGGGACGGCACAGATACGCAGTATTTT.

The sample holds a few counts of this clone. The chain carries TRBV19 and TRBJ1-5; no clear D gene. This CDR3 is 15 amino acids long. Deletions cut 7 bases from V and 0 bases from J, with 13 bases between. Germline CDR1 reads LNHDA; CDR2 reads SQIVND (reference sequence). Here the CDR3 reads CASTEREHSNQPQHF. The DNA of the CDR3 is TGTGCCAGTACCGAGAGGGAGCATAGCAATCAGCCCCAGCATTTT.

The chain has TRBV29-1 and TRBJ1-1; D is ambiguous. V dropped 5 bases and J dropped 2 bases, with 12 bases sitting between them. Germline-derived CDR1 and CDR2 are SQVTM and ANQGSEA. The CDR3 extends over 13 amino acids. In nucleotides, the CDR3 is TGCAGCGTTTCTTGGGCCGCTAACACTGAAGCTTTCTTT. It yields the protein CSVSWAANTEAFF.

The chain is built from TRBV18 and TRBJ2-1; 9 bases are shared with TRBD1. The V segment lost 2 bases and the J segment 5 bases; nucleotides outside the gene matches: 10. Germline assignment: CDR1 KGHSH and CDR2 LQKENI. This CDR3 comprises 17 residues. CDR3 sequence (DNA): TGTGCCAGCTCACCAGTACGGGGACAGGGACGACACAATGAGCAGTTCTTC. It yields the protein CASSPVRGQGRHNEQFF.

The chain uses TRBV11-2 and TRBJ1-2; TRBD1 matches at 11 bases. The CDR3 has 15 amino acids. The V gene end was trimmed by 5 bases and the J gene end by 4 bases; junction bases not matched to a gene: 6. CDR1 SGHAT and CDR2 FQNNGV come from the germline V gene. The CDR3 spells CASSLGQGVFYGYTF. CDR3 nucleotide sequence: TGTGCCAGCAGCCTGGGACAGGGGGTCTTCTATGGCTACACCTTC.

The chain uses TRBV5-6 and TRBJ1-6; 9 bases align to TRBD1. V lost 4 bases, J lost 14 bases, and 7 bases stayed unmatched. There are 13 residues in the CDR3. The V gene's germline CDR1 is SGHDT and CDR2 YYEEEE. In nucleotides, the CDR3 is TGTGCCAGCAGCCGGGACAGGGTGCAGGCCCTCCACTTT. Amino acid sequence: CASSRDRVQALHF.

The gene calls are TRBV4-3 and TRBJ1-6; the D is unclear. The ends were cut back, 0 bases at V and 9 bases at J, with 18 bases in the middle. Germline lookup yields CDR1 LGHNA and CDR2 YSLEER. The CDR3 covers 17 residues. The CDR3 region is CASSQDLAAFRSSPLHF. CDR3 nucleotide sequence: TGCGCCAGCAGCCAAGATTTGGCAGCTTTTAGGAGTTCACCCCTCCACTTT.

This rearrangement joins TRBV30 to TRBJ2-2; TRBD2 aligns across 16 bases. The V and J ends lost 5 bases and 4 bases, in that order; junction bases with no gene match: 7. Per the germline V gene, CDR1 is GTSNPN and CDR2 is SVGIG (reference sequence). The CDR3 contains 17 residues. The CDR3 reads CAWEGLAGGPGTGELFF. DNA for the CDR3: TGTGCCTGGGAGGGACTAGCGGGGGGGCCCGGCACCGGGGAGCTGTTTTTT.

The chain uses TRBV19 and TRBJ2-2, with D possibly TRBD2 on 5 matching bases. The length of the CDR3 is 15 residues. Between the trimmed V and J ends, which lost 1 base and 1 base, there was a span of 7 bases. The germline gives CDR1 LNHDA, CDR2 SQIVND (reference sequence). The CDR3 DNA is TGTGCCAGTAGTATAGGGGCGGGGAACACCGGGGAGCTGTTTTTT. As protein: CASSIGAGNTGELFF. Complete variable domain (other parts from reference TRBV19 and TRBJ2-2): DGGITQSPKYLFRKEGQNVTLSCEQNLNHDAMYWYRQDPGQGLRLIYYSQIVNDFQKGDIAEGYSVSREKKESFPLTVTSAQKNPTAFYLCASSIGAGNTGELFFGEGSRLTVL.

V is TRBV11-2 and J is TRBJ2-7; TRBD1 matches at 9 bases. The V gene's germline CDR1 is SGHAT and CDR2 FQNNGV. CDR3 length: 15 residues. Trimming cost V 1 base and J 1 base; bases outside gene matches: 2. CDR3 nucleotide sequence: TGTGCCAGCAGCTTAGGGGGACAGGGTTCCTACGAGCAGTACTTC. Translation: CASSLGGQGSYEQYF.

V usage is TRBV5-1 and J usage is TRBJ2-5; D is ambiguous. The CDR3 runs 15 residues. V lost 1 base, J lost 1 base, and 11 bases lay in between. CDR1 SGHRS and CDR2 YFSETQ come from the germline V gene. The CDR3 nucleotides read TGCGCCAGCAGCTTGATGGGCCAGCTCCAAGAGACCCAGTACTTC. Protein sequence: CASSLMGQLQETQYF.

The chain joins TRBV7-9 to TRBJ2-1, with 10 bases that match TRBD2. The CDR3 has 13 amino acids. The trim removed 10 bases at V and 5 bases at J, leaving 5 bases unmatched. Germline CDR1 SEHNR, CDR2 FQNEAQ (reference sequence). As DNA, the CDR3 is TGTGCCACCCTGGGACTAGCGAACAATGAGCAGTTCTTC. It encodes CATLGLANNEQFF.

The CDR3 protein is CASSPSTGRVYEQYF. The CDR3 nucleotides are TGTGCCAGCTCACCGTCGACAGGGCGGGTCTACGAGCAGTACTTC. The chain employs TRBV18 and TRBJ2-7; 7 bases fit TRBD1. Germline V gives CDR1 KGHSH, CDR2 LQKENI. V shed 3 bases and J 3 bases; nucleotides not matched to a gene: 8. The CDR3 consists of 15 residues.

The chain uses TRBV9 and TRBJ1-6; maybe TRBD1 (5 bases). There are 15 residues in the CDR3. Deletions cut 0 bases from V and 8 bases from J, with 12 bases between. CDR1 is SGDLS and CDR2 is YYNGEE in the germline V gene. For the CDR3, the DNA is TGTGCCAGCAGCGTAGCTCGTACAGGTCATTCACCCCTCCACTTT. It yields the protein CASSVARTGHSPLHF.

This clone appeared a single time. The chain joins TRBV6-1 to TRBJ1-6; D possibly corresponds to TRBD1 (6 bases). Germline CDR1 is MNHNS and CDR2 is SASEGT. The V end was cut by 3 bases, the J end by 7 bases, with 16 bases between. The CDR3 is made up of 16 amino acids. CDR3 nucleotides: TGTGCCAGCAGTGATGGGACATTGGGGGCGAATTCACCCCTCCACTTT. Residues: CASSDGTLGANSPLHF.

The genes are TRBV5-4 and TRBJ2-3; possibly TRBD2 for D (6 bases). Germline CDR1 reads SGHNT; CDR2 reads YYREEE (reference sequence). V dropped 0 bases and J dropped 2 bases, with 10 bases sitting between them. The CDR3 length is 15 residues. CDR3 sequence: CASSLALASTDTQYF. The CDR3 region has the DNA TGTGCCAGCAGCTTGGCACTAGCTTCCACAGATACGCAGTATTTT.

This clone was observed a handful of times. This sequence joins TRBV2 and TRBJ1-6; D unresolved. The V and J ends lost 4 bases and 9 bases respectively, with 13 bases between them. This CDR3 spans 14 amino acids. In germline, CDR1 is SNHLY, CDR2 FYNNEI. The CDR3 protein is CASSAEGSRSPLHF. CDR3 coding DNA: TGTGCCAGCAGTGCTGAGGGTTCGCGTTCACCCCTCCACTTT.

The V call is TRBV11-2, the J call TRBJ1-1; 8 nucleotides match TRBD1. Germline lookup yields CDR1 SGHAT and CDR2 FQNNGV. V lost 5 bases to trimming and J lost 5 bases; unmatched junction nucleotides: 7. The CDR3 runs to 14 residues. As DNA, the CDR3 is TGTGCCAGCAGCCCGACAGGGGTTTTTACTGAAGCTTTCTTT. Amino acids: CASSPTGVFTEAFF.

Only one count was recorded for this clone. The rearrangement links TRBV4-1 to TRBJ1-2, with 10 bases lining up with TRBD1. The J segment lost 1 base and the V segment lost 4 bases, leaving 6 bases of the junction unmatched. The CDR3 sequence is 16 residues long. Germline values: CDR1 MGHRA, CDR2 YSYEKL. The CDR3 reads CASSPQTGGLNYGYTF. CDR3 sequence (DNA): TGCGCCAGCAGCCCACAGACAGGGGGCCTTAACTATGGCTACACCTTC.